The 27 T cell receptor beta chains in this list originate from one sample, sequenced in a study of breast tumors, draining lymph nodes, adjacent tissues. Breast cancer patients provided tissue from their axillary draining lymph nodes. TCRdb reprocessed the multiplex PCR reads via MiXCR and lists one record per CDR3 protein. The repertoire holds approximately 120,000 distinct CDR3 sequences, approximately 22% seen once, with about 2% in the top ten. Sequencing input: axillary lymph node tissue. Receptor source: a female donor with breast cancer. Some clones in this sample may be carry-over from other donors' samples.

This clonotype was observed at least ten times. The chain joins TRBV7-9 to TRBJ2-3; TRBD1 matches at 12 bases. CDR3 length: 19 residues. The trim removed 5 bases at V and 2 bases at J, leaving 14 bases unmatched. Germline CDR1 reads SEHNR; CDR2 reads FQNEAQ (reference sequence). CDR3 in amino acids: CASSPKGGTGGRVTDTQYF. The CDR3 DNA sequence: TGTGCCAGCAGCCCTAAGGGAGGGACAGGGGGCCGGGTCACAGATACGCAGTATTTT.

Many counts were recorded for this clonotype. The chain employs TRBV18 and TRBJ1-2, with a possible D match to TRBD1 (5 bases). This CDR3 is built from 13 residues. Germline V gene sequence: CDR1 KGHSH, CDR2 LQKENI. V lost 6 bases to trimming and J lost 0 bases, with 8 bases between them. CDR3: CASSSTANYGYTF. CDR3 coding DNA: TGTGCCAGCTCTTCGACAGCTAACTATGGCTACACCTTC.

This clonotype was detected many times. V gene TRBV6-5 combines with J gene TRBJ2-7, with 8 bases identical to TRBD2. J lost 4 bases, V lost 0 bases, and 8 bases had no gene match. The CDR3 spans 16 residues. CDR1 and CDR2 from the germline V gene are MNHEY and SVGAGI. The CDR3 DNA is TGTGCCAGCAGTTACTCTCCCAGCGGGAGCAGGTACGAGCAGTACTTC. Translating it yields CASSYSPSGSRYEQYF.

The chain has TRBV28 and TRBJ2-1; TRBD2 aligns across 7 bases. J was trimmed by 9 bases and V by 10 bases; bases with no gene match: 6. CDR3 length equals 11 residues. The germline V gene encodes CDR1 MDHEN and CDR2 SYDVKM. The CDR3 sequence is CAIGGRGEQFF. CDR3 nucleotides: TGTGCCATCGGCGGGAGAGGTGAGCAGTTCTTC.

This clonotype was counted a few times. The CDR3 DNA reads as TGTGCCAGCAGTGACTCTAGCGCTAGCAATGAGCAGTTCTTC. Its protein product is CASSDSSASNEQFF. The chain carries TRBV6-4 and TRBJ2-1; D is possibly TRBD2 (5 bases). Trimming pared 0 bases from V and 6 bases from J, leaving 9 bases between. Germline V gives CDR1 MRHNA, CDR2 SNTAGT. This CDR3 region has 14 residues.

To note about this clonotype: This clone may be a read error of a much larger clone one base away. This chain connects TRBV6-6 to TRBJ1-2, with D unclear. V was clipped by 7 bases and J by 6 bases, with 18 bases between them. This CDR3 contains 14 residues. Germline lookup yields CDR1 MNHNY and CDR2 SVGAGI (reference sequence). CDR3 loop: CASTPSPMNHGYTF. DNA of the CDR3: TGTGCCAGCACCCCCTCCCCCATGAACCATGGCTACACCTTC.

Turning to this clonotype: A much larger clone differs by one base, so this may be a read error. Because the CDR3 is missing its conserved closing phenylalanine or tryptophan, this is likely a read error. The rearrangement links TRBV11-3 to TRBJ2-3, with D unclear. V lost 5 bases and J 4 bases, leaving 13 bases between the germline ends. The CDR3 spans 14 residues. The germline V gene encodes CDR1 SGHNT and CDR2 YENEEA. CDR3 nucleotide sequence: TGTGCCAGCAGCCTAGGACGCGGCTCAGATACGCAGTATCTT. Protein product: CASSLGRGSDTQYL.

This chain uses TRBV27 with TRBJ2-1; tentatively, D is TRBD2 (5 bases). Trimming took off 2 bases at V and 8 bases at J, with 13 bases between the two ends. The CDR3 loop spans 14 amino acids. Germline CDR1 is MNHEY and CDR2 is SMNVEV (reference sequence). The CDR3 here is CASSLKLVVYEQFF. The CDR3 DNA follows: TGTGCCAGCAGTTTAAAACTAGTTGTCTATGAGCAGTTCTTC.

This CDR3 is CATYPGTGGGYTF. In DNA form, the CDR3 reads TGCGCCACCTACCCCGGGACAGGGGGTGGCTACACCTTC. The rearrangement joins TRBV5-1 to TRBJ1-2; 11 bases map to TRBD1. Germline CDR1 reads SGHRS; CDR2 reads YFSETQ. The J segment lost 7 bases and the V segment lost 9 bases, leaving 8 bases of the junction unmatched. The CDR3 has 13 residues.

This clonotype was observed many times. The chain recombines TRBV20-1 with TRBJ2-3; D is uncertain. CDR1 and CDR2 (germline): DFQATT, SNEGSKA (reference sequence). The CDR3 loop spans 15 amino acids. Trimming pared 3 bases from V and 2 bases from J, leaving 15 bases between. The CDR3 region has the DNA TGCAGTGCTAGTTCCCCCCTTTTGGTCACAGATACGCAGTATTTT. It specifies CSASSPLLVTDTQYF.

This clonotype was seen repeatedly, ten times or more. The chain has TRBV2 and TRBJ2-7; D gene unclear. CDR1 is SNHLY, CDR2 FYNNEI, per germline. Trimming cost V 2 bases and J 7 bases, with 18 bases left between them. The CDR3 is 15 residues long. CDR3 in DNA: TGTGCCAGCAGTGAAATTGTAGGACCGGAAGGGGAGCAGTACTTC. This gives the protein CASSEIVGPEGEQYF.

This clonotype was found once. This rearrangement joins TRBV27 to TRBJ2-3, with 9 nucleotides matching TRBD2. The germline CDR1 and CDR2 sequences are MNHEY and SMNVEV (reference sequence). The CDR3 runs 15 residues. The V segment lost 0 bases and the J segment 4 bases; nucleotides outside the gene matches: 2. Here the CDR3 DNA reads TGTGCCAGCAGTTTATCAGCGGGAGGATCAGATACGCAGTATTTT. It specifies CASSLSAGGSDTQYF.

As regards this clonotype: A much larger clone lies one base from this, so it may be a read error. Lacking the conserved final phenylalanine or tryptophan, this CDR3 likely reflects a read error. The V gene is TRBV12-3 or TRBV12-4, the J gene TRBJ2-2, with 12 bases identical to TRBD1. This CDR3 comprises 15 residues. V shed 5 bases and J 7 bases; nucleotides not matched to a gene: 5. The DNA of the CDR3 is TGTGCCAGCAGTACGGGACAGGGGGCCGTCGGGGAGCTGTTTTCT. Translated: CASSTGQGAVGELFS.

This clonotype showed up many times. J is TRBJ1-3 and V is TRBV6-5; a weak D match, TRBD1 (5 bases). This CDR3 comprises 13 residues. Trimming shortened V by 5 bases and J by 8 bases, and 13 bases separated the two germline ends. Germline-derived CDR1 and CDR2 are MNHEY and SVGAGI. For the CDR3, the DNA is TGTGCCAGCAGTAAAGACAGCCTGCACACCATATATTTT. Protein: CASSKDSLHTIYF.

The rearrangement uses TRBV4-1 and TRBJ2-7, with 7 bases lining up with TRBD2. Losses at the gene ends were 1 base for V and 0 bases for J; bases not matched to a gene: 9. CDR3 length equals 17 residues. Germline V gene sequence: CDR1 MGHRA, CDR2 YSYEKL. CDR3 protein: CASSQGPLATSSYEQYF. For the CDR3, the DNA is TGCGCCAGCAGCCAAGGCCCACTAGCGACAAGCTCCTACGAGCAGTACTTC.

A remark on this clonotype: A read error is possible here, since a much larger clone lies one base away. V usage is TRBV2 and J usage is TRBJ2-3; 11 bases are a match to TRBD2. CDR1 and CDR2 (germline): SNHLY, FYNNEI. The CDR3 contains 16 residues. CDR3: CASSSGLAGSTDTQDF. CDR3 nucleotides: TGCGCCAGCAGCTCCGGACTAGCGGGCTCCACAGATACGCAGGATTTT. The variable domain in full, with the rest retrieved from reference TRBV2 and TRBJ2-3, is EPEVTQTPSHQVTQMGQEVILRCVPISNHLYFYWYRQILGQKVEFLVSFYNNEISEKSEIFDDQFSVERPDGSNFTLKIRSTKLEDSAMYFCASSSGLAGSTDTQDFGPGTRLTVL.

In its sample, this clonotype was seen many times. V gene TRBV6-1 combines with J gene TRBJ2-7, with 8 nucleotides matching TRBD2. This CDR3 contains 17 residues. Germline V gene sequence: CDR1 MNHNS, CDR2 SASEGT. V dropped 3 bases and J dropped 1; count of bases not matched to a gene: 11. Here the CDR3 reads CASSDGVGTRRSYEQYF. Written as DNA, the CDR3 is TGTGCCAGCAGTGACGGGGTGGGGACTAGGAGATCCTACGAGCAGTACTTC.

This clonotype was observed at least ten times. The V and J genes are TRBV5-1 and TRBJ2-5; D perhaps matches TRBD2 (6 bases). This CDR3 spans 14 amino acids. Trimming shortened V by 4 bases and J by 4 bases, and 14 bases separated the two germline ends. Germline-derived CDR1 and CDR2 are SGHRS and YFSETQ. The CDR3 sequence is CASSPTRGGETQYF. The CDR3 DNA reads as TGCGCCAGCAGCCCTACGCGGGGCGGAGAGACCCAGTACTTC. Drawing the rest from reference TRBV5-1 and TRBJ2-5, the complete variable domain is KAGVTQTPRYLIKTRGQQVTLSCSPISGHRSVSWYQQTPGQGLQFLFEYFSETQRNKGNFPGRFSGRQFSNSRSEMNVSTLELGDSALYLCASSPTRGGETQYFGPGTRLLVL.

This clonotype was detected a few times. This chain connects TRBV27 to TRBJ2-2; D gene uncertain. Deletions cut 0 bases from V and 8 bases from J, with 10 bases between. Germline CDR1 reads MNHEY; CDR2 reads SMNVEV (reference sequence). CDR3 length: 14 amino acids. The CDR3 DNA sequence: TGTGCCAGCAGTTTATCAGGATACGTGGGGGAGCTGTTTTTT. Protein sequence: CASSLSGYVGELFF.

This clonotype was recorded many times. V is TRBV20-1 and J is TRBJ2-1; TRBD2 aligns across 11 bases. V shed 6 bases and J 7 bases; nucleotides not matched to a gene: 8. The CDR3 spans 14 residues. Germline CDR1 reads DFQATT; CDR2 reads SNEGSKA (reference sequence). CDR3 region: CSATTSGRRNEQFF. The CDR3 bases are TGCAGTGCGACCACTAGCGGGAGAAGGAATGAGCAGTTCTTC.

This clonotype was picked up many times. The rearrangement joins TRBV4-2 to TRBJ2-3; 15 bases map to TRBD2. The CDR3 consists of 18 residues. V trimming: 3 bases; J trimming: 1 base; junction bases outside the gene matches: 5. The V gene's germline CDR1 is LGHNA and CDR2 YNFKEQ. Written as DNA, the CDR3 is TGTGCCAGCAGCCAGGAAGGACTAGCGGGAGGGCGCACAGATACGCAGTATTTT. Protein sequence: CASSQEGLAGGRTDTQYF.

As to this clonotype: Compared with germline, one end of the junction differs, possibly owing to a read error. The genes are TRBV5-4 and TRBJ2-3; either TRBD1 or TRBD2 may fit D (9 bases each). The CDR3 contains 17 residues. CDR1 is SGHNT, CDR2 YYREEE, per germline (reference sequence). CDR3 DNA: TGTGCCAACAGCGGTCGACAGGGGGGACTAGCAACAGATACGCAGTATTTT. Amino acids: CANSGRQGGLATDTQYF.

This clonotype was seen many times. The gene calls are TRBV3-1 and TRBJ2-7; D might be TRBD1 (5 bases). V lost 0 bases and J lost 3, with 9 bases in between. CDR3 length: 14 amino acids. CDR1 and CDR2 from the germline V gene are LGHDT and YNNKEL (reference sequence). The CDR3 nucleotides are TGTGCCAGCAGCCAAGAAAGGGGTCACTACGAGCAGTACTTC. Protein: CASSQERGHYEQYF.

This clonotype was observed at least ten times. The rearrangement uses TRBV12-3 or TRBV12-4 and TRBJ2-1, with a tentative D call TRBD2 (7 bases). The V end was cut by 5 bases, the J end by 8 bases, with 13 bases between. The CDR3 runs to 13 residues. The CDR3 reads CASSIGGGDEQFF. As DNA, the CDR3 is TGTGCCAGCAGTATTGGAGGGGGGGATGAGCAGTTCTTC.

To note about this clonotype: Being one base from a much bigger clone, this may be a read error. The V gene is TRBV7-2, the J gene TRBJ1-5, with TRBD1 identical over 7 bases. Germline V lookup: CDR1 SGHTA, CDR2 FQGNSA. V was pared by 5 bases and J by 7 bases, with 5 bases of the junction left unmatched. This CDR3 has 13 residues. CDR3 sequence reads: CASSKGAWQPQHF. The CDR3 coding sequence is TGTGCCAGCAGCAAGGGGGCTTGGCAGCCCCAGCATTTT.

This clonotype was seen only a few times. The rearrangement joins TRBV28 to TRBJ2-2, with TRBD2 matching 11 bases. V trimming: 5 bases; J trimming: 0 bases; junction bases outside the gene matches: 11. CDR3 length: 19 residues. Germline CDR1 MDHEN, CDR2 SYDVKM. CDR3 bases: TGTGCCAGCAGTAGACTGGGACTAGCGGCTGCCACGAACACCGGGGAGCTGTTTTTT. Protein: CASSRLGLAAATNTGELFF.

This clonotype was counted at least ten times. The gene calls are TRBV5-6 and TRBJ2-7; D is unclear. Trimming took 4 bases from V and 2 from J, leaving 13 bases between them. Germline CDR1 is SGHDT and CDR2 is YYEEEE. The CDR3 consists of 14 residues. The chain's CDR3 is CASSVDPKTYEQYF. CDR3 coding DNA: TGTGCCAGCAGCGTGGACCCCAAGACCTACGAGCAGTACTTC.